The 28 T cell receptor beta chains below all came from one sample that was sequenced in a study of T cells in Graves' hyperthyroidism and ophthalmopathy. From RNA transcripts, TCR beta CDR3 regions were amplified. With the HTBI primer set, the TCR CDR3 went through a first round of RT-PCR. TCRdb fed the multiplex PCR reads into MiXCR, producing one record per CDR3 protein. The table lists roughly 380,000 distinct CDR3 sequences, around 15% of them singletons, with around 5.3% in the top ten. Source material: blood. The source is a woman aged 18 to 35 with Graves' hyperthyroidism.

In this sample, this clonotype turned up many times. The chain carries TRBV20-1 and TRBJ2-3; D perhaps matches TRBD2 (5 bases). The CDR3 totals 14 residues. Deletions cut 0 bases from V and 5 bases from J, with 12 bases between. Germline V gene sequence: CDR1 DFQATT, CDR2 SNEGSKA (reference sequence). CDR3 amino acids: CSARDGGWRDTQYF. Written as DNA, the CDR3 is TGCAGTGCTAGAGATGGCGGGTGGAGAGATACGCAGTATTTT.

The CDR3 coding sequence is TGCAGTGCCGGGTCCTTAGCCAAAAACATTCAGTACTTC. Translated: CSAGSLAKNIQYF. The rearrangement uses TRBV20-1 and TRBJ2-4; D remains unclear. The CDR3 is made up of 13 amino acids. Trimming took 6 bases from V and 0 from J, leaving 9 bases between them. CDR1 DFQATT and CDR2 SNEGSKA come from the germline V gene (reference sequence).

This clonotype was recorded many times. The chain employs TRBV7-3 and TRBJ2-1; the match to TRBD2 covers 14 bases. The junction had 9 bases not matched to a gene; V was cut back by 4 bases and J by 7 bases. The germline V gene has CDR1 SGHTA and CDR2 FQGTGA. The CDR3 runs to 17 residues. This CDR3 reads CASSYGLAGGPGNEQFF. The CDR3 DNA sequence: TGTGCCAGCAGCTACGGACTAGCGGGAGGACCGGGGAATGAGCAGTTCTTC.

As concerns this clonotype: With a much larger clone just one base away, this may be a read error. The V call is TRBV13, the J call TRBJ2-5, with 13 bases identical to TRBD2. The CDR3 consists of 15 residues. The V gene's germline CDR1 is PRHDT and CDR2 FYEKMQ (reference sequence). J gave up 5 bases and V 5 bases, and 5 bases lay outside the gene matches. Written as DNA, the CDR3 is TGTGCCAGCAGCCGGACTAGCGGGGGTTTGGAGACCCAGTACTTC. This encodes CASSRTSGGLETQYF.

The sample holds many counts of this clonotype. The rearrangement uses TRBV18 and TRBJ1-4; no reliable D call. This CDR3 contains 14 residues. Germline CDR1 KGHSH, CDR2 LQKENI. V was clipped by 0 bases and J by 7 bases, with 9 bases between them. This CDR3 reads CASSPPISREKLFF. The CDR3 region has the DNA TGTGCCAGCTCACCACCGATAAGCCGTGAAAAACTGTTTTTT.

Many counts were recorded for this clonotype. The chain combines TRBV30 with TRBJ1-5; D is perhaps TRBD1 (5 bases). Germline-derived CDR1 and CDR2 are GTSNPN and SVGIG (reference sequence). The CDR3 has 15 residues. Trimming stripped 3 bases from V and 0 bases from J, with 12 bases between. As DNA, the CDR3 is TGTGCCTGGAGCCAGGGCATTGATAGCAATCAGCCCCAGCATTTT. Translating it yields CAWSQGIDSNQPQHF.

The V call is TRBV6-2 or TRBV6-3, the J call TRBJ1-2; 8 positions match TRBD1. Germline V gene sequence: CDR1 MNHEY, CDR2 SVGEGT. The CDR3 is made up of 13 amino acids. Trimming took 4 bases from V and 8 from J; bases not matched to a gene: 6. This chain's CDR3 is CASSWTQGGGYTF. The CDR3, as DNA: TGTGCCAGCAGTTGGACACAGGGGGGCGGCTACACCTTC.

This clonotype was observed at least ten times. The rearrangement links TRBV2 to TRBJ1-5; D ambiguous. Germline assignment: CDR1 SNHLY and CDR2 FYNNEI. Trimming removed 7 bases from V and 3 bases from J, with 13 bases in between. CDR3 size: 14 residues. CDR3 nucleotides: TGTGCCAGCAAAATGGGATTAGACAATCAGCCCCAGCATTTT. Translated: CASKMGLDNQPQHF.

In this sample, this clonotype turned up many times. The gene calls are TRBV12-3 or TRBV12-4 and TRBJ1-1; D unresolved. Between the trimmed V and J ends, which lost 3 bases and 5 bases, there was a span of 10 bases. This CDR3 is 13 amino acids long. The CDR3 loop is CASSFSSRTEAFF. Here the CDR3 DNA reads TGTGCCAGCAGTTTTTCGTCGAGGACTGAAGCTTTCTTT.

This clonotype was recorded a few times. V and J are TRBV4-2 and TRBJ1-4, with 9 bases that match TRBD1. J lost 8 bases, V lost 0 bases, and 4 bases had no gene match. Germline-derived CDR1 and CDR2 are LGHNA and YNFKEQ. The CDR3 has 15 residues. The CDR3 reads CASSQDETGGEKLFF. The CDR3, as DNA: TGTGCCAGCAGCCAAGATGAGACAGGGGGGGAAAAACTGTTTTTT.

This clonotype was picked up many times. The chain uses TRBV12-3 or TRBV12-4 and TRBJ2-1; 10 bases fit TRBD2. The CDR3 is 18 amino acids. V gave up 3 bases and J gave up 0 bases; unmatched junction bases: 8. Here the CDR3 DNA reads TGTGCCAGCAGTTTCCCTAGCGGGAGCGAGAGCTCCTACAATGAGCAGTTCTTC. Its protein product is CASSFPSGSESSYNEQFF.

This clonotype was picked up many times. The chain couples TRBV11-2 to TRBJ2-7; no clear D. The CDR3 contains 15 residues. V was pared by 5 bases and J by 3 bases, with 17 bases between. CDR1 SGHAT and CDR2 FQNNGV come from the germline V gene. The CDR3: CASSRNFQAFYEQYF. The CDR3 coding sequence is TGTGCCAGCAGCCGAAACTTCCAGGCATTCTACGAGCAGTACTTC.

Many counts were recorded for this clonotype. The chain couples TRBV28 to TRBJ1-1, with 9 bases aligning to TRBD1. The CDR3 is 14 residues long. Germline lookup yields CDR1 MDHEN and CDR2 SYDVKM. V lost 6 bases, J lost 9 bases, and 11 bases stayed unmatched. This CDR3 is CASSPGTGTEKAFF. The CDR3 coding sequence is TGTGCCAGCAGCCCAGGGACAGGGACTGAAAAAGCTTTCTTT.

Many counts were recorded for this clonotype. The CDR3 spells CSATSGSRYNEQFF. CDR3 DNA: TGCAGTGCTACTAGCGGGAGCCGTTACAATGAGCAGTTCTTC. The chain joins TRBV20-1 to TRBJ2-1, with TRBD2 matching over 10 bases. The J segment lost 4 bases and the V segment lost 4 bases, leaving 4 bases of the junction unmatched. The germline V gene encodes CDR1 DFQATT and CDR2 SNEGSKA (reference sequence). This CDR3 has 14 amino acids.

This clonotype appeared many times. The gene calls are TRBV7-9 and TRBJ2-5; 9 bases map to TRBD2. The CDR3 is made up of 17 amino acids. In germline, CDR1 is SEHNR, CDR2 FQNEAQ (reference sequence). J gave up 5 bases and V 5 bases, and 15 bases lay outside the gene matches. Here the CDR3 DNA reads TGTGCCAGCAGCCCACCCGGAGTGGGAGCGGGGGGTGAGACCCAGTACTTC. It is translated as CASSPPGVGAGGETQYF.

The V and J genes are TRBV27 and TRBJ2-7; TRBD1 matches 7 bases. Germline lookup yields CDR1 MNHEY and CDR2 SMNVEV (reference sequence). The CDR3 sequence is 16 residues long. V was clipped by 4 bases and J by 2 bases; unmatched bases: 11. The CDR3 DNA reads TGTGCCAGCAGTTCCGCTAGCCGGGACAGCCCCTACGAGCAGTACTTC. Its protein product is CASSSASRDSPYEQYF.

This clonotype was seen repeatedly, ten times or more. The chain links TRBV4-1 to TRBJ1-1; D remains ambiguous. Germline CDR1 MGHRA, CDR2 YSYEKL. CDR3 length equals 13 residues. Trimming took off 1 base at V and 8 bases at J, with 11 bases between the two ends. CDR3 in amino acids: CASSQGLKEEAFF. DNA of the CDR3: TGCGCCAGCAGCCAAGGGTTGAAAGAAGAAGCTTTCTTT.

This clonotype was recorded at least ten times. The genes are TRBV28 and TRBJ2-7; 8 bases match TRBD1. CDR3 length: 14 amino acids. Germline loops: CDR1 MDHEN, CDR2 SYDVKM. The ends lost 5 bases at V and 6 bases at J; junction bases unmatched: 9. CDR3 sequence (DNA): TGTGCCAGCAGTACCCCTCAGGGGGCGGTCGAGCAGTACTTC. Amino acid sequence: CASSTPQGAVEQYF.

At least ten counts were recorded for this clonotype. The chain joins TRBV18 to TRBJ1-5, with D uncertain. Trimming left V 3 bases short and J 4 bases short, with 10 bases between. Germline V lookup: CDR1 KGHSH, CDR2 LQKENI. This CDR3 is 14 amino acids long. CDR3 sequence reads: CASSPRQVNQPQHF. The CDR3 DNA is TGTGCCAGCTCACCGAGGCAGGTGAATCAGCCCCAGCATTTT.

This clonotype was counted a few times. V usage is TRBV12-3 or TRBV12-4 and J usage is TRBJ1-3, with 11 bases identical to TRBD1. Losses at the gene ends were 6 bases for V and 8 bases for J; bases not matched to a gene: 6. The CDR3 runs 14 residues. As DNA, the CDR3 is TGTGCCAGCAGGGACAGGGGGCGCGGGTACACCATATATTTT. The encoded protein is CASRDRGRGYTIYF.

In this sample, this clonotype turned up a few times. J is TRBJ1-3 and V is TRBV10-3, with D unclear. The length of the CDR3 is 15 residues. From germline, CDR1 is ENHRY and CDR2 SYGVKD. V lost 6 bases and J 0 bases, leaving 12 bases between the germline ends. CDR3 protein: CAIRQTMGSGNTIYF. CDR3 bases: TGTGCCATCAGGCAGACCATGGGCTCTGGAAACACCATATATTTT.

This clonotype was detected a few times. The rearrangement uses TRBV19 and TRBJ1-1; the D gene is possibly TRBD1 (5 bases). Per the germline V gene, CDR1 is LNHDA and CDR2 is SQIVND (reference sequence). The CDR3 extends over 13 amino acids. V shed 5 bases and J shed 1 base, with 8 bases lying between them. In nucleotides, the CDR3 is TGTGCCAGTAGTCCAGGGTGGAACACTGAAGCTTTCTTT. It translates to CASSPGWNTEAFF.

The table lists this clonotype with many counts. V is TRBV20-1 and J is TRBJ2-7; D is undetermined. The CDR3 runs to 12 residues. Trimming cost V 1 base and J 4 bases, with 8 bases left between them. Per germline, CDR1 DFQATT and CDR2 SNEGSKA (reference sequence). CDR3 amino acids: CSARGGIYEQYF. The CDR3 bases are TGCAGTGCTAGAGGGGGTATTTACGAGCAGTACTTC.

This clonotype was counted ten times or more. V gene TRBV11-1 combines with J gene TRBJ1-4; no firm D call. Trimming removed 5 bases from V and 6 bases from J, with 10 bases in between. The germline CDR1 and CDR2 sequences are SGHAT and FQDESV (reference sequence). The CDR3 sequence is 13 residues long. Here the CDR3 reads CASSPSGYEKLFF. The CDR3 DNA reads TGTGCCAGCAGCCCGAGCGGGTATGAAAAACTGTTTTTT.

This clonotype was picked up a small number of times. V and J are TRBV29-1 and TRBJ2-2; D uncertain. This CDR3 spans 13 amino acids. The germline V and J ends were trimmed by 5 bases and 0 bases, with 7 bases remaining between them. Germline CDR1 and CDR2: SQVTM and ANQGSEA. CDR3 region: CSVNQANTGELFF. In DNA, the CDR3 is TGCAGCGTTAATCAAGCGAACACCGGGGAGCTGTTTTTT.

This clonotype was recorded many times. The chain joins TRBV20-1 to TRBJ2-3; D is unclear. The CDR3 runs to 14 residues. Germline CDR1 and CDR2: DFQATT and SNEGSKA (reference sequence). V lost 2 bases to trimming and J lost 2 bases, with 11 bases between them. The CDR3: CSARRAQDTDTQYF. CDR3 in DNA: TGCAGTGCTAGAAGAGCGCAGGACACAGATACGCAGTATTTT.

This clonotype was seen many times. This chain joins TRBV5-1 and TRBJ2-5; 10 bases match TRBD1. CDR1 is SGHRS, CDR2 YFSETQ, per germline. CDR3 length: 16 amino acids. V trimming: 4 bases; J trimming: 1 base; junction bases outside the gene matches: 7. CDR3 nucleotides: TGCGCCAGCAGCCGATATAGGGACAGGGGCCAAGAGACCCAGTACTTC. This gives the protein CASSRYRDRGQETQYF. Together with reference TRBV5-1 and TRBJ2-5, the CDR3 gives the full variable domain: KAGVTQTPRYLIKTRGQQVTLSCSPISGHRSVSWYQQTPGQGLQFLFEYFSETQRNKGNFPGRFSGRQFSNSRSEMNVSTLELGDSALYLCASSRYRDRGQETQYFGPGTRLLVL.

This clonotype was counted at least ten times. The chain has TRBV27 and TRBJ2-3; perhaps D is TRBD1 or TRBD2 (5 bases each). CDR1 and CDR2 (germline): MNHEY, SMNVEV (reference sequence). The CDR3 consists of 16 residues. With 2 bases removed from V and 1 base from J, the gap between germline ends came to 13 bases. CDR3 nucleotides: TGTGCCAGCAGTTTAGGGGCGGCGGGTCGCACAGATACGCAGTATTTT. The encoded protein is CASSLGAAGRTDTQYF.